The 11 T cell receptor beta chains presented below share a single source sample, sequenced in a study of beta chain features in type 1 diabetes. Study-level points and caveats: Significant though moderate, a shortening of TCRB CDR3s appeared in all four CD4+ subsets of Type 1 diabetes patients.

Since all of the isolated RNA was reverse transcribed, expressed TCRB transcripts were what got sequenced. Data came from immunoSEQ multiplex PCR; TCRdb stores just in-frame clones and leaves some out. The sample consists of about 240,000 clones, around 13% of them appearing once. Their antigens remain unidentified. The specimen was naive CD4+ T cells from blood. The receptors originated from a man younger than 40 with type 1 diabetes.

This sequence joins TRBV9 and TRBJ2-5, with D possibly being TRBD1 (5 bases). This CDR3 is built from 13 residues. Germline-derived CDR1 and CDR2 are SGDLS and YYNGEE. Trimming removed 3 bases at V and 5 bases at J, with 11 bases between. CDR3 sequence: CASSEGNKETQYF. For the CDR3, the DNA is TGTGCCAGCAGCGAGGGGAATAAGGAGACCCAGTACTTC.

This clone was detected only a few times. The chain employs TRBV18 and TRBJ1-1; D is uncertain. V was shortened by 3 bases and J by 5 bases, with 16 bases between the two germline ends. The CDR3 length is 15 residues. Germline assignment: CDR1 KGHSH and CDR2 LQKENI. DNA for the CDR3: TGTGCCAGCTCACCCCTGGGTGGCATGAGGACTGAAGCTTTCTTT. It codes for CASSPLGGMRTEAFF.

This chain uses TRBV30 with TRBJ2-1; 8 nucleotides match TRBD2. Germline CDR1 reads GTSNPN; CDR2 reads SVGIG (reference sequence). With V trimmed by 4 bases and J by 1 base, 0 bases remained unmatched. This CDR3 is built from 13 residues. CDR3 bases: TGTGCCTGGACGGGGGGGTCCTACAATGAGCAGTTCTTC. Amino acid sequence: CAWTGGSYNEQFF.

The rearrangement joins TRBV5-4 to TRBJ2-1; 13 nucleotides match TRBD2. This CDR3 has 16 amino acids. CDR1 and CDR2 from the germline V gene are SGHNT and YYREEE (reference sequence). J gave up 4 bases and V 4 bases, and 5 bases lay outside the gene matches. The CDR3, as DNA: TGTGCCAGCAGCGCCGAACTAGCGGGGGGGTACAATGAGCAGTTCTTC. Translating it yields CASSAELAGGYNEQFF.

This clone was detected a few times. The J gene is TRBJ1-6, the V gene TRBV11-2, with 9 positions matching TRBD1. CDR3 length: 17 amino acids. V gave up 5 bases and J gave up 7 bases; unmatched junction bases: 12. Germline V lookup: CDR1 SGHAT, CDR2 FQNNGV. Here the CDR3 DNA reads TGTGCCAGCAGCCCACCTCCGGGGGACAGGGCGAATTCACCCCTCCACTTT. It is translated as CASSPPPGDRANSPLHF.

This clone was recorded a few times. The rearrangement joins TRBV25-1 to TRBJ2-7; tentative D call: TRBD2 (6 bases). Germline V gene data show CDR1 as MGHDK and CDR2 as SYGVNS. The ends were cut back, 6 bases at V and 6 bases at J, with 9 bases in the middle. This CDR3 contains 11 residues. In nucleotides, the CDR3 is TGTGCCAGCAGCGGGAGTATCGAGCAGTACTTC. Protein sequence: CASSGSIEQYF.

The V call is TRBV25-1, the J call TRBJ2-7; the D gene is possibly TRBD2 (5 bases). The CDR3 contains 15 residues. The V gene lost 2 bases and the J gene lost 0 bases, with 11 bases spanning the gap. In germline, CDR1 is MGHDK, CDR2 SYGVNS. DNA for the CDR3: TGTGCCAGCAGTGAACTCACGGGGAGCTCCTACGAGCAGTACTTC. It encodes CASSELTGSSYEQYF.

The V call is TRBV6-5, the J call TRBJ1-4; D is possibly TRBD1 (6 bases). V shed 9 bases and J shed 8 bases, with 13 bases lying between them. The germline V gene has CDR1 MNHEY and CDR2 SVGAGI. CDR3 length: 12 amino acids. CDR3 DNA sequence: TGTGCCAGTTCAAGGGGGAACGAAAAACTGTTTTTT. Translating it yields CASSRGNEKLFF.

The CDR3 here is CAWSPVGGQKLAKNIQYF. The CDR3 nucleotides read TGTGCCTGGAGTCCAGTTGGGGGACAGAAACTAGCCAAAAACATTCAGTACTTC. The rearrangement uses TRBV30 and TRBJ2-4; 7 bases are a match to TRBD1. This CDR3 contains 18 residues. Trimming removed 2 bases from V and 0 bases from J; junction bases left unmatched: 13. Germline CDR1 GTSNPN, CDR2 SVGIG (reference sequence).

The V and J genes are TRBV30 and TRBJ2-3, with D tentatively TRBD2 (6 bases). This CDR3 comprises 15 residues. Looked up from germline, CDR1 is GTSNPN and CDR2 is SVGIG (reference sequence). The V end lost 2 bases, the J end lost 4 bases, and 16 bases lay between the germline ends. DNA for the CDR3: TGTGCCTGGAGTAGGCGGGGCGCGTTGGCAGATACGCAGTATTTT. This gives the protein CAWSRRGALADTQYF. Full variable domain (remainder filled in from reference TRBV30 and TRBJ2-3): SQTIHQWPATLVQPVGSPLSLECTVEGTSNPNLYWYRQAAGRGLQLLFYSVGIGQISSEVPQNLSASRPQDRQFILSSKKLLLSDSGFYLCAWSRRGALADTQYFGPGTRLTVL.

The CDR3 loop reads CASSLGGSFYGYTF. The CDR3 bases are TGTGCCAGCAGCTTAGGGGGCAGCTTCTATGGCTACACCTTC. This chain links TRBV11-2 with TRBJ1-2; D may be TRBD1 (5 bases). From germline, CDR1 is SGHAT and CDR2 FQNNGV. The V gene lost 1 base and the J gene lost 4 bases, with 10 bases spanning the gap. This CDR3 comprises 14 residues.